The 4 T cell receptor beta chains reported below all come from one sample, sequenced in a study of blood T cells in healthy people across ages. Combining a sample-barcoded 5' primer with a J-beta primer mix, a second PCR ran for roughly 7 to 11 cycles. Each CDR3 protein gets one entry after TCRdb re-called the 5' RACE reads with MiXCR. The sample has about 1.4 million distinct CDR3 sequences; 59% are singletons. Material for sequencing was blood. These receptors were taken from a man between 18 and 29 years old in good health.

The chain carries TRBV6-5 and TRBJ2-4; TRBD2 matches at 7 bases. V dropped 5 bases and J dropped 1; count of bases not matched to a gene: 8. The CDR3 is 16 amino acids. Germline V gene data show CDR1 as MNHEY and CDR2 as SVGAGI. The CDR3: CASSPTWGGAKNIQYF. The DNA for the CDR3 is TGTGCCAGCAGTCCAACATGGGGAGGGGCCAAAAACATTCAGTACTTC.

The gene calls are TRBV7-8 and TRBJ2-3; no definite D call. The V end was cut by 6 bases, the J end by 3 bases, with 10 bases between. The CDR3 consists of 13 residues. Germline loops: CDR1 SGHVS, CDR2 FQNEAQ. The CDR3 DNA reads as TGTGCCAGCAGGTCGACCGGGACAGATACGCAGTATTTT. Its protein is CASRSTGTDTQYF.

This clonotype was observed a handful of times. The chain joins TRBV29-1 to TRBJ2-3; the D gene is possibly TRBD1 (5 bases). This CDR3 comprises 12 residues. V lost 6 bases to trimming and J lost 4 bases, with 11 bases between them. Germline V gene lookup returns CDR1 SQVTM and CDR2 ANQGSEA. Written as DNA, the CDR3 is TGCAGCGTGTCAGGGATTTCAGATACGCAGTATTTT. Amino acid sequence: CSVSGISDTQYF.

Only a few counts were recorded for this clonotype. This chain links TRBV12-3 or TRBV12-4 with TRBJ2-6; 10 nucleotides line up with TRBD1. V was clipped by 5 bases and J by 0 bases; unmatched bases: 7. The CDR3 length is 18 residues. The CDR3 DNA reads as TGTGCCAGCAGTGCCGGGACAGGGGCCCTCTCTGGGGCCAACGTCCTGACTTTC. Its protein product is CASSAGTGALSGANVLTF.